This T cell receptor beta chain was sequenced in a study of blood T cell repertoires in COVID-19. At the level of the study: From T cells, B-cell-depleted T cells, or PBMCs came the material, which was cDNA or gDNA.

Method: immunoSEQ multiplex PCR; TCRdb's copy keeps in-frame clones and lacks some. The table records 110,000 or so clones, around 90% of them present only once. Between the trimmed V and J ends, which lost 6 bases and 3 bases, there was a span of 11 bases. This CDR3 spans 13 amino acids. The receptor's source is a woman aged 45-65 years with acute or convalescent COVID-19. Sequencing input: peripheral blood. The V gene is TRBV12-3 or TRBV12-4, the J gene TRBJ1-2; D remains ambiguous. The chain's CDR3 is CASSPDTYYGYTF. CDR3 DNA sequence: TGTGCCAGCAGCCCTGACACCTACTATGGCTACACCTTC.